The clone carrying this TCR beta chain was seen repeatedly, ten times or more. The data are from a study of blood T cells in healthy people across ages. CDR1 and CDR2 (germline): MNHEY, SVGAGI. Between the trimmed V and J ends, which lost 6 bases and 2 bases, there was a span of 10 bases. CDR3 length: 13 residues. A second about 7 to 12 cycle PCR used barcoded and J-beta primers. Using its own MiXCR run on the 5' RACE reads, TCRdb lists one record per CDR3 protein. The sample lists around 870,000 distinct CDR3 sequences; roughly 26% were seen once. Sequencing was carried out using blood. The chain joins TRBV6-5 to TRBJ2-5; TRBD2 might be the D (6 bases). This TCR derives from a woman of 80 years or more in good health. CDR3 coding DNA: TGTGCCAGCAGGGGGGGAAAACAAGAGACCCAGTACTTC. This codes for CASRGGKQETQYF.